This T cell receptor beta chain stems from a study of metastatic and nonmetastatic thyroid tumors (dated by TCRdb to the early 2020s). The study in broad terms: Repertoires from peripheral blood and from tumor or nodule tissue samples of malignant and benign thyroid patients were compared. The paper's findings and limits, for the study overall: TCR beta diversity was reported as significantly higher in malignant tumors than in benign nodules, in both blood and tumor samples.

This clone was seen at least ten times. Its specific antigen is unknown. Base qualities are not recorded, but no much larger clone differs from it by a single base. Before undergoing thyroid surgery, none of the patients had been given any kind of treatment. Using T-cell receptor beta sequencing, the study looked back at clinical samples from patients collected from the early 2010s to the late 2010s. At the junction V is shortened by 6 bases and J by 1 base, with 16 bases in between. Its CDR3 holds 17 amino acids, cysteine through phenylalanine. Only CDR3 DNA remains: 51 bases, in frame from the first base. To prepare the library, PCR was applied. The sequencer was an Illumina HiSeq 4000. High-throughput sequencing was used to profile the TCR beta-chain CDR3 region of each patient. Per the original workflow: A classifier to discriminate distant-metastatic papillary thyroid cancer patients was built from CDR3 differences across clinicopathological groups. To measure repertoire diversity the researchers used the Shannon index, while the Morisita-Horn index served to gauge how similar the tumor and blood repertoires were. In-frame beta chains were kept once TCRdb had trimmed the public reads at Q25 with fastp and called clones with MiXCR. TCRdb's processing, not the study's, gives the V and J calls here. In this sample the table shows 53,000 or so clones, roughly 20% of which occur a single time. The biggest ten clones account for roughly 4.2% of the sample.

The sequenced material came from blood. Recombination connected TRBV12-3 or TRBV12-4 to TRBJ2-6; no D segment can be confidently identified. The source is a female donor with papillary thyroid cancer or a benign thyroid nodule (not recorded which). Some clones in this sample may be carry-over from other donors' samples. CDR3 loop: CASRLGIYLSGANVLTF. The DNA is TGTGCCAGCAGACTGGGGATATACTTATCTGGGGCCAACGTCCTGACTTTC.